The 5 T cell receptor beta chains below were found in one sample sequenced in a study of cytotoxic CD8 clonotypes in ibrutinib-treated CLL. Sequencing used immunoSEQ multiplex PCR; TCRdb keeps in-frame clones, though not all of them. This sample has some 150,000 clones; 76% occur once, and the top ten carry just over 5%. This material consisted of PBMCs, taken after 24 months of ibrutinib treatment. The receptors derive from a human donor with chronic lymphocytic leukemia.

This chain uses TRBV18 with TRBJ2-3; perhaps D is TRBD1 or TRBD2 (8 bases each). The V and J ends lost 3 bases and 1 base respectively, with 17 bases between them. CDR3 length equals 17 residues. Looked up from germline, CDR1 is KGHSH and CDR2 is LQKENI. Here the CDR3 DNA reads TGTGCCAGCTCACCCCAGGGGGCAGCGGGGGGCACAGATACGCAGTATTTT. Translating it yields CASSPQGAAGGTDTQYF.

This chain uses TRBV7-9 with TRBJ1-2; tentatively, D is TRBD1 (5 bases). The CDR3 loop spans 14 amino acids. Trimming stripped 3 bases from V and 4 bases from J, with 12 bases between. Germline V gene sequence: CDR1 SEHNR, CDR2 FQNEAQ (reference sequence). This CDR3 is CASSFSPGLYGYTF. The CDR3 DNA reads as TGTGCCAGCAGCTTTTCCCCGGGGCTCTATGGCTACACCTTC.

The genes are TRBV5-1 and TRBJ1-1; maybe TRBD1 (5 bases). Trimming left V 2 bases short and J 6 bases short, with 17 bases between. The CDR3 has 15 residues. Germline V gene data show CDR1 as SGHRS and CDR2 as YFSETQ. CDR3 in amino acids: CASSFIEGRAAEAFF. DNA for the CDR3: TGCGCCAGCAGCTTTATTGAGGGCAGGGCCGCTGAAGCTTTCTTT.

V gene TRBV4-3 combines with J gene TRBJ1-4; D is undetermined. V was clipped by 3 bases and J by 4 bases, with 6 bases between them. Germline V CDR1 and CDR2: LGHNA, YSLEER. This CDR3 comprises 13 residues. This CDR3 reads CASSQVLNEKLFF. CDR3 coding DNA: TGCGCCAGCAGCCAGGTCCTTAATGAAAAACTGTTTTTT.

The rearrangement uses TRBV9 and TRBJ1-1, with D unresolved. This CDR3 is built from 14 residues. Trimming stripped 4 bases from V and 1 base from J, with 11 bases between. CDR1 and CDR2 (germline): SGDLS, YYNGEE. As DNA, the CDR3 is TGTGCCAGCAGCCCCATCAGCTCGAACACTGAAGCTTTCTTT. The encoded protein is CASSPISSNTEAFF.